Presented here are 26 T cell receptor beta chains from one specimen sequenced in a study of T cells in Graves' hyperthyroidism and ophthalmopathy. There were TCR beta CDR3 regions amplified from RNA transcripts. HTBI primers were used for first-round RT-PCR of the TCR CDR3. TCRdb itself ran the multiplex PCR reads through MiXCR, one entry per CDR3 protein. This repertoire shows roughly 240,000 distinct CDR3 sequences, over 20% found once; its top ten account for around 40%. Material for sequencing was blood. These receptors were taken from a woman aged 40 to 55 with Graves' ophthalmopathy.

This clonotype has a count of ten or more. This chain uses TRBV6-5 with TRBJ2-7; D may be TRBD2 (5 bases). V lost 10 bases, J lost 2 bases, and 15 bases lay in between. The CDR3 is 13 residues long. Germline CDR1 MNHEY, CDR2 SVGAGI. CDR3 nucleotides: TGTGCCACCCAGAGGGCAGATACCTACGAGCAGTACTTC. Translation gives CATQRADTYEQYF.

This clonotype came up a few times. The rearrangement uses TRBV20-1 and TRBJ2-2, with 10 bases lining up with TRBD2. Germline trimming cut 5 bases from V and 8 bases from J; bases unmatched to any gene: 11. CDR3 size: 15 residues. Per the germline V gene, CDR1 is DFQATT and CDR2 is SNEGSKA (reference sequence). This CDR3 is CSARASSGRVGELFF. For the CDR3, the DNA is TGCAGTGCTCGGGCTTCGAGCGGGAGGGTTGGGGAGCTGTTTTTT.

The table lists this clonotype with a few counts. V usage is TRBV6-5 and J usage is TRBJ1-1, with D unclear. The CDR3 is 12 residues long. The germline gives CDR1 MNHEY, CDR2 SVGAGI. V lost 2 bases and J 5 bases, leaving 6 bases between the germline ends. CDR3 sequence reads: CASSYRETEAFF. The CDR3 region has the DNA TGTGCCAGCAGTTACAGGGAAACTGAAGCTTTCTTT.

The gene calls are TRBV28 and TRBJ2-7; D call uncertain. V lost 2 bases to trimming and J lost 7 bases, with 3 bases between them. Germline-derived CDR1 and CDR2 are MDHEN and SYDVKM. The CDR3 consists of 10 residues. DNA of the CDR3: TGTGCCAGCAGTTTACGAGAGCAGTACTTC. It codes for CASSLREQYF.

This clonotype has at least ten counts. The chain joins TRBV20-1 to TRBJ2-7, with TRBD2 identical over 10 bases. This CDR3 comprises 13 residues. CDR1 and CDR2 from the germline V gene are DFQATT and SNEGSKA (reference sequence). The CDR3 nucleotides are TGCAGCCTCATTAGCGGGAGGTCTTACGAGCAGTACTTC. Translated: CSLISGRSYEQYF.

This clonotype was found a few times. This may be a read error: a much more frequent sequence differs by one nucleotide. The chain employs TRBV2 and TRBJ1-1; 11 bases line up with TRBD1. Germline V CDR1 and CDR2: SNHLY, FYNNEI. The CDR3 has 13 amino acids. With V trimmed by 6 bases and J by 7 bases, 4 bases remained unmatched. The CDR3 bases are TGTGCCAGCAGAAGGACAGGGGGCCTTGAAGCTTTCTTT. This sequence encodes CASRRTGGLEAFF. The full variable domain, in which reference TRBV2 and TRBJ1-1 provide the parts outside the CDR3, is EPEVTQTPSHQVTQMGQEVILRCVPISNHLYFYWYRQILGQKVEFLVSFYNNEISEKSEIFDDQFSVERPDGSNFTLKIRSTKLEDSAMYFCASRRTGGLEAFFGQGTRLTVV.

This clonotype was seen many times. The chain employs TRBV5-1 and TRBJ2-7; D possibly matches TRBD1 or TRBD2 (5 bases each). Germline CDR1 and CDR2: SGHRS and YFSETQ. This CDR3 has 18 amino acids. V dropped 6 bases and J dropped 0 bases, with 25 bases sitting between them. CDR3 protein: CASKGSTISGFNSYEQYF. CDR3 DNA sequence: TGCGCCAGCAAGGGGAGTACAATTTCAGGCTTCAACTCCTACGAGCAGTACTTC. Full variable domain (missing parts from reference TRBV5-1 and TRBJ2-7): KAGVTQTPRYLIKTRGQQVTLSCSPISGHRSVSWYQQTPGQGLQFLFEYFSETQRNKGNFPGRFSGRQFSNSRSEMNVSTLELGDSALYLCASKGSTISGFNSYEQYFGPGTRLTVT.

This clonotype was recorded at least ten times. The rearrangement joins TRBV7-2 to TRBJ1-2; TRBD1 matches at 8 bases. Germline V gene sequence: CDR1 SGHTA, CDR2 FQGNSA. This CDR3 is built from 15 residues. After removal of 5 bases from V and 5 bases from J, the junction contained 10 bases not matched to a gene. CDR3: CASSDPRGLGYGYTF. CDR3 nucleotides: TGTGCCAGCAGCGACCCCAGGGGGCTCGGGTATGGCTACACCTTC.

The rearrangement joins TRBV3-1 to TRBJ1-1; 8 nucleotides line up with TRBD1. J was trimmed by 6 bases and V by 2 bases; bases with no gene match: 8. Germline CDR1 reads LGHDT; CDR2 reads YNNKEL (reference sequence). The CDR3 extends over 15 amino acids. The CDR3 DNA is TGTGCCAGCAGCCAACTGACAGGGGCTAAAGCTGAAGCTTTCTTT. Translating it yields CASSQLTGAKAEAFF.

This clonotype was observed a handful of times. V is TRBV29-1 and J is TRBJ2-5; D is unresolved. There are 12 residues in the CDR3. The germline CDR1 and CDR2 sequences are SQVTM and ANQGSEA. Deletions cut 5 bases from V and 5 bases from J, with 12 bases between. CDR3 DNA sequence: TGCAGCGTTCTCGGACCAAAGGAGACCCAGTACTTC. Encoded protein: CSVLGPKETQYF.

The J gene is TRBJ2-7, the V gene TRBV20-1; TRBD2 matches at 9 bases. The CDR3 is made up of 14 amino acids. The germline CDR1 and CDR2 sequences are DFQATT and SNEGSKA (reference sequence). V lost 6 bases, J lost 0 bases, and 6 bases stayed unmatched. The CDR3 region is CSAELAGNSYEQYF. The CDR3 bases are TGCAGTGCGGAACTAGCGGGCAACTCCTACGAGCAGTACTTC.

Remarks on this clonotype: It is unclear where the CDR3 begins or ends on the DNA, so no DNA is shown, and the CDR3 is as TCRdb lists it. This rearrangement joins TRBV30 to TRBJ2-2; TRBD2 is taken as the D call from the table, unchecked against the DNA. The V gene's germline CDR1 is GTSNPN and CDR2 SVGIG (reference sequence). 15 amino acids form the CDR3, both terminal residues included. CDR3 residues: CAWGGALRTPGSCFF.

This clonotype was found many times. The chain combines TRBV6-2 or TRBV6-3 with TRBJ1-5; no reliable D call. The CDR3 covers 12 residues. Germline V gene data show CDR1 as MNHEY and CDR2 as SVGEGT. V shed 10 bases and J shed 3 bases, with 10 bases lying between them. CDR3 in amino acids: CATRRVNQPQHF. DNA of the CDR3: TGTGCCACCCGGCGGGTCAATCAGCCCCAGCATTTT.

Here the CDR3 DNA reads TGCGCCAGCAGCCAAGAGGGGAGCAGGGCCCCGGAGACCCAGTACTTC. Residues: CASSQEGSRAPETQYF. The V call is TRBV4-1, the J call TRBJ2-5, with D perhaps given as TRBD1 or TRBD2 (5 bases each). Germline lookup yields CDR1 MGHRA and CDR2 YSYEKL. The V end lost 0 bases, the J end lost 5 bases, and 16 bases lay between the germline ends. This CDR3 has 16 amino acids.

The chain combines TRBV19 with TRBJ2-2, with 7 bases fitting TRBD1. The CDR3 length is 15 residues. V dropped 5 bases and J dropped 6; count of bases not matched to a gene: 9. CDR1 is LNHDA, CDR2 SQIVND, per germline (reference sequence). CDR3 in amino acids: CASSPRQGHAGELFF. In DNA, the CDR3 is TGTGCCAGTAGTCCGAGACAGGGTCACGCCGGGGAGCTGTTTTTT.

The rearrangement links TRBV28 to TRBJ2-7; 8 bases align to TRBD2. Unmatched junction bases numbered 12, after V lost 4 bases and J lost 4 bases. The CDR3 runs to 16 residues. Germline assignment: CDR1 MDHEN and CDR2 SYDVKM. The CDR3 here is CASSSPPGSGSYEQYF. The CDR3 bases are TGTGCCAGCAGTTCCCCCCCGGGAAGCGGGAGTTACGAGCAGTACTTC.

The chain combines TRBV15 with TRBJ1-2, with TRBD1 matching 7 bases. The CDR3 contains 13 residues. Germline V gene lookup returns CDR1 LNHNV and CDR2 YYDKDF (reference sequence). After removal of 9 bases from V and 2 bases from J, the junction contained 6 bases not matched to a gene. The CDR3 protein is CATKNRGNYGYTF. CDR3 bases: TGTGCCACAAAGAACAGGGGAAACTATGGCTACACCTTC.

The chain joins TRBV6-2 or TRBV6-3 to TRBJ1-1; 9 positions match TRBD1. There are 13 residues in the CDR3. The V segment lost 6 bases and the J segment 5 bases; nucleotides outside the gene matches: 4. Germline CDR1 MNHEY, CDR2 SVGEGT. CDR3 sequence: CASSRDRVTEAFF. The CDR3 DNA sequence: TGTGCCAGCAGCCGGGACAGGGTAACTGAAGCTTTCTTT.

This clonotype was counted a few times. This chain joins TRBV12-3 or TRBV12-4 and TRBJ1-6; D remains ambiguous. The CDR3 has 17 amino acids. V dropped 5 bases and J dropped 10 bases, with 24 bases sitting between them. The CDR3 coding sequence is TGTGCCAGCAGTCAAATCAAATCGAGCCGACTGGGGTCACCCCTCCACTTT. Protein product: CASSQIKSSRLGSPLHF.

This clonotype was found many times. The CDR3: CASLNREPYEQYF. The DNA of the CDR3 is TGTGCCAGCTTGAACAGGGAACCCTACGAGCAGTACTTC. J is TRBJ2-7 and V is TRBV28; possible D gene TRBD1, 6 bases. With 8 bases removed from V and 2 bases from J, the gap between germline ends came to 13 bases. CDR1 MDHEN and CDR2 SYDVKM come from the germline V gene. This CDR3 has 13 residues.

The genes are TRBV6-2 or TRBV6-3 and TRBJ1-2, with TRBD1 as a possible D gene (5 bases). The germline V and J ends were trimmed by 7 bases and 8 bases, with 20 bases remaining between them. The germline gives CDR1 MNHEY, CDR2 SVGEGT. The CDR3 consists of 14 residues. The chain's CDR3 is CASNANRIAGGYTF. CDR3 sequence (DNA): TGTGCCAGCAATGCTAACAGGATTGCTGGGGGCTACACCTTC.

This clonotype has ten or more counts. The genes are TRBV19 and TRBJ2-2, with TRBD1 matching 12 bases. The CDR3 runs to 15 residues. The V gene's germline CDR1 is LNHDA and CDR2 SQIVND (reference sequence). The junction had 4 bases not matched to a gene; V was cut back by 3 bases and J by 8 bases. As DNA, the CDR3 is TGTGCCAGTAGTATCGGGGACAGGGGGCGAGGGGAGCTGTTTTTT. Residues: CASSIGDRGRGELFF.

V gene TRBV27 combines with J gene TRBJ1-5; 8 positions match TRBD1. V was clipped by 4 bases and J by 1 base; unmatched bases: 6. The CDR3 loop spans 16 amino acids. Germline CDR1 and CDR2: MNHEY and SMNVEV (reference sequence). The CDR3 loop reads CASSSRTGLSNQPQHF. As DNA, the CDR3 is TGTGCCAGCAGTTCCAGGACAGGGTTGAGCAATCAGCCCCAGCATTTT.

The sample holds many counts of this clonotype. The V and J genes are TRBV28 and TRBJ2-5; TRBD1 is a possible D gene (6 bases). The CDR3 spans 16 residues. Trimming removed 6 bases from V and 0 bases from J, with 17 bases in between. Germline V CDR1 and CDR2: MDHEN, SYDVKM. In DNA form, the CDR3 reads TGTGCCAGCAGGCAAACCACCGGGACAAACCAAGAGACCCAGTACTTC. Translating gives CASRQTTGTNQETQYF.

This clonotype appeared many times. CDR3 region: CASSSGTVGTYEQYF. In DNA form, the CDR3 reads TGTGCCAGCAGCTCGGGGACAGTGGGCACCTACGAGCAGTACTTC. The chain links TRBV7-9 to TRBJ2-7; 7 nucleotides match TRBD1. V was pared by 4 bases and J by 2 bases, with 8 bases of the junction left unmatched. The CDR3 sequence is 15 residues long. Germline loops: CDR1 SEHNR, CDR2 FQNEAQ (reference sequence). Drawing the rest from reference TRBV7-9 and TRBJ2-7, the complete variable domain is DTGVSQNPRHKITKRGQNVTFRCDPISEHNRLYWYRQTLGQGPEFLTYFQNEAQLEKSRLLSDRFSAERPKGSFSTLEIQRTEQGDSAMYLCASSSGTVGTYEQYFGPGTRLTVT.

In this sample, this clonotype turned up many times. The CDR3 region has the DNA TGTGCCAGCAGTGGAGGGAAAGAGACCCAGTACTTC. This translates into CASSGGKETQYF. V is TRBV2 and J is TRBJ2-5; the D gene is possibly TRBD2 (5 bases). This CDR3 is 12 amino acids long. V dropped 4 bases and J dropped 3 bases, with 6 bases sitting between them. CDR1 is SNHLY and CDR2 is FYNNEI in the germline V gene.